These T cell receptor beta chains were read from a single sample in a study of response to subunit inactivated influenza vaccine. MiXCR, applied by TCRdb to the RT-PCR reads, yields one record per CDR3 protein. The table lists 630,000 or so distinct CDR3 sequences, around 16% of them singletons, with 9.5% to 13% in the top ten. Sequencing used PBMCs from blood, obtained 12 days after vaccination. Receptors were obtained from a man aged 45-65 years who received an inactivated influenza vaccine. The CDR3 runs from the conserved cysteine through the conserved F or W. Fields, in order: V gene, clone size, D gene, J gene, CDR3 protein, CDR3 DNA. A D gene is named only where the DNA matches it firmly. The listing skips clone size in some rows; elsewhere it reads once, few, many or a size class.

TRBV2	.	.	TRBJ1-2	CASSDDRNYGYTF	TGTGCCAGCAGCGACGACAGAAACTATGGCTACACCTTC
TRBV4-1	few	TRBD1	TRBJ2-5	CASSQDRGTVRETQYF	TGCGCCAGCAGCCAAGATAGAGGGACAGTGAGGGAGACCCAGTACTTC
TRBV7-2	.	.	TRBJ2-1	CASRGPERNEQFF	TGTGCCAGCAGGGGACCTGAGAGGAATGAGCAGTTCTTC
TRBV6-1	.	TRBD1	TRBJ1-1	CASRGGGGAARAEAFF	TGTGCCAGCAGAGGAGGAGGGGGCGCGGCCCGGGCTGAAGCTTTCTTT
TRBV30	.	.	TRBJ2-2	CAWRFNTGELFF	TGTGCCTGGAGGTTTAACACCGGGGAGCTGTTTTTT
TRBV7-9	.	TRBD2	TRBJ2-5	CASSLRWERETETQYF	TGTGCCAGCAGCTTAAGGTGGGAGCGGGAGACAGAGACCCAGTACTTC
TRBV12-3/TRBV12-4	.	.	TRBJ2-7	CASKPSGVGYEQYF	TGTGCCAGCAAACCAAGCGGAGTGGGGTACGAGCAGTACTTC
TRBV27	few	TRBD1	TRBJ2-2	CASRATTGGGTGELFF	TGTGCCAGCAGGGCCACGACAGGGGGAGGCACCGGGGAGCTGTTTTTT
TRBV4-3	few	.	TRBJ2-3	CASSQGAAPSTDTQYF	TGCGCCAGCAGCCAAGGAGCAGCCCCGAGCACAGATACGCAGTATTTT
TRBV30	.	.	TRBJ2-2	CACGPSAGELFF	TGTGCCTGCGGGCCCTCAGCCGGGGAGCTGTTTTTT
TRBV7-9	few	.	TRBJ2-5	CASSFLVSTPYQETQYF	TGTGCCAGCAGCTTTTTGGTATCCACCCCGTACCAAGAGACCCAGTACTTC
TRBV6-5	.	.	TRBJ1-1	CASRSEREAFF	TGTGCCAGCAGATCGGAGCGTGAAGCTTTCTTT
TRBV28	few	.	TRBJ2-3	CASSQGLPLRDTQYF	TGTGCCAGCAGCCAGGGACTTCCCCTCAGAGATACGCAGTATTTT
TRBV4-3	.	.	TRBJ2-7	CASSQDALGELRGLSYEQYF	TGCGCCAGCAGCCAAGACGCCCTCGGGGAGTTGCGTGGGCTTTCCTACGAGCAGTACTTC
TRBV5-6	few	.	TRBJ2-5	CASSSGASAQETQYF	TGTGCCAGCAGCTCTGGGGCCTCGGCCCAAGAGACCCAGTACTTC
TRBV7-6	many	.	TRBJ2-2	CASSLVRGNTGELFF	TGTGCCAGCAGCTTAGTCAGGGGAAACACCGGGGAGCTGTTTTTT
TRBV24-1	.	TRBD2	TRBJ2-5	CATSDSGRGRGVQETQYF	TGTGCCACCAGCGATAGCGGGAGGGGCCGAGGGGTTCAAGAGACCCAGTACTTC
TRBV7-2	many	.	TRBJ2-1	CASSLPKGSNEQFF	TGTGCCAGCAGCCTTCCTAAGGGGAGCAATGAGCAGTTCTTC
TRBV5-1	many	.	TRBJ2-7	CASSSLPGPIKDEQYF	TGCGCCAGCAGCTCGCTCCCGGGCCCTATTAAGGACGAGCAGTACTTC
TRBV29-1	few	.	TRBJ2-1	CSVELTVYNEQFF	TGCAGCGTTGAGTTGACAGTTTACAATGAGCAGTTCTTC
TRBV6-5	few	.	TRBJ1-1	CASSYSGMNTEAFF	TGTGCCAGCAGTTACTCAGGAATGAACACTGAAGCTTTCTTT
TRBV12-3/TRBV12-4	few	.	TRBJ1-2	CASSLSQGVTSNYGYTF	TGTGCCAGCAGTTTAAGTCAGGGAGTTACAAGTAACTATGGCTACACCTTC
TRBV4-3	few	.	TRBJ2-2	CASSQDRLGLTGELFF	TGCGCCAGCAGCCAAGATAGGCTAGGGCTCACCGGGGAGCTGTTTTTT
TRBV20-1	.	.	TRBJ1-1	CSAKDVTEAFF	TGCAGTGCTAAAGACGTAACTGAAGCTTTCTTT
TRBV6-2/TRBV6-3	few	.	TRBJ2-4	CASSYTTGNIQYF	TGTGCCAGCAGTTACACGACAGGAAACATTCAGTACTTC
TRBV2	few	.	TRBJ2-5	CAIQKTPLQETQYF	TGTGCCATCCAGAAGACCCCGCTACAAGAGACCCAGTACTTC
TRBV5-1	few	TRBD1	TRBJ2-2	CASSSGQTMIANTGELFF	TGCGCCAGCAGCTCGGGACAGACGATGATCGCGAACACCGGGGAGCTGTTTTTT
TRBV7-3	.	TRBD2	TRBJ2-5	CASSLDGGSAGETQYF	TGTGCCAGCAGCTTAGACGGTGGATCAGCGGGGGAGACCCAGTACTTC
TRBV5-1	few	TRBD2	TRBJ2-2	CASNLGRGVNTGELFF	TGCGCCAGCAACCTCGGTCGGGGGGTCAACACCGGGGAGCTGTTTTTT
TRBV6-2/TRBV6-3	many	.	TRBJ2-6	CASSRSGANVLTF	TGTGCCAGCAGTCGCTCTGGGGCCAACGTCCTGACTTTC
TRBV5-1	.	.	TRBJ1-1	CASSSGRRNTEAFF	TGCGCCAGCAGCTCGGGACGTAGGAACACTGAAGCTTTCTTT
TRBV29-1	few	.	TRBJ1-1	CSVVLFNGNTEAFF	TGCAGCGTTGTCTTATTTAACGGGAACACTGAAGCTTTCTTT
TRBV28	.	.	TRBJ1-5	CASSFISLGDQPQHF	TGTGCCAGCAGTTTTATATCATTAGGGGATCAGCCCCAGCATTTT
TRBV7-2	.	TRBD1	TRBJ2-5	CASSSIVGQGSETQYF	TGTGCCAGCAGCTCCATCGTGGGACAGGGGAGCGAGACCCAGTACTTC
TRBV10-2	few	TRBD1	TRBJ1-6	CASSDQQGRPLHF	TGCGCCAGCAGCGACCAACAGGGGAGACCCCTCCACTTT
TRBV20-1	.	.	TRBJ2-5	CSANWGQQETQYF	TGCAGTGCTAACTGGGGCCAACAAGAGACCCAGTACTTC
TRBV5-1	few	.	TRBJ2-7	CASSNPTYEQYF	TGCGCCAGCAGCAACCCGACCTACGAGCAGTACTTC
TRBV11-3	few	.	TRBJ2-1	CASSFGGLYNEQFF	TGTGCCAGCAGCTTTGGGGGCCTCTACAATGAGCAGTTCTTC
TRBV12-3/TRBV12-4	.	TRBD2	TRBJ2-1	CASSPVAGGYNEQFF	TGTGCCAGCAGTCCCGTCGCGGGAGGCTACAATGAGCAGTTCTTC
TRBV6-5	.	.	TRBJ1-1	CASSFYSMQGRDTEAFF	TGTGCCAGCAGTTTCTACTCGATGCAGGGTCGTGACACTGAAGCTTTCTTT
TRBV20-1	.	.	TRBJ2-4	CSAREPLAKNIQYF	TGCAGTGCTAGAGAACCTTTAGCCAAAAACATTCAGTACTTC
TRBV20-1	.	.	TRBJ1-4	CSAREKVEKLFF	TGCAGTGCTAGAGAGAAGGTAGAAAAACTGTTTTTT
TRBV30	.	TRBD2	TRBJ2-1	CAWSGLADNEQFF	TGTGCCTGGAGCGGACTAGCGGACAATGAGCAGTTCTTC
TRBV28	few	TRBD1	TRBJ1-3	CASRYHGTAGNTIYF	TGTGCCAGCAGATACCATGGGACAGCGGGGAACACCATATATTTT
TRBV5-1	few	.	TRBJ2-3	CASSPSAGGRVTDTQYF	TGCGCCAGCAGCCCCTCGGCCGGGGGGCGCGTTACAGATACGCAGTATTTT
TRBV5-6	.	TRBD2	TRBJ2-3	CASSSHVLRAGEGDTQYF	TGTGCCAGCAGCTCTCACGTTTTGCGAGCGGGAGAGGGAGATACGCAGTATTTT
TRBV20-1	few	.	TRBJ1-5	CSAKTTGSSNQPQHF	TGCAGTGCTAAAACTACAGGGTCTAGCAATCAGCCCCAGCATTTT
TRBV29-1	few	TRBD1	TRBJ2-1	CSGDPGTGGGNEQFF	TGCAGCGGGGACCCCGGGACAGGGGGCGGGAATGAGCAGTTCTTC
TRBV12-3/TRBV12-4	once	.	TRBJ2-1	CASSSLEGASYNEQFF	TGTGCCAGCAGCTCCCTGGAGGGGGCATCCTACAATGAGCAGTTCTTC
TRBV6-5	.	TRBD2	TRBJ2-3	CASSYAAGGGVRRTDTQYF	TGTGCCAGCAGTTACGCAGCGGGGGGTGGGGTTCGTCGCACAGATACGCAGTATTTT
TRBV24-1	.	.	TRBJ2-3	CATSDWQATDTQYF	TGTGCCACCAGTGATTGGCAGGCCACAGATACGCAGTATTTT
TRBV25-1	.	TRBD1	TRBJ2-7	CASSDLLRTGGYEQYF	TGTGCCAGCAGTGATCTTTTGCGGACAGGGGGCTACGAGCAGTACTTC
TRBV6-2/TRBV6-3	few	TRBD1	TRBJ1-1	CASSRDRPNTEAFF	TGTGCCAGCAGCCGGGACAGACCGAACACTGAAGCTTTCTTT